This TCR beta chain appears in the sequencing data of a study of beta chain features in type 1 diabetes. Sorting produced populations that all topped 98% purity. Study-wide results and limits: TCRB repertoires of naive, central memory and Treg cells appeared more similar among patients than among healthy donors. cDNA sequencing could over-represent cells with high TCR expression. Researchers caution that PCR might favor shorter templates, equally among patients and controls. Moderate but significant shortening of TCRB CDR3s was recorded in all four CD4+ subsets from Type 1 diabetes patients.

Per germline, CDR1 LGHNT and CDR2 FRNRAP. V trimming: 4 bases; J trimming: 7 bases; junction bases outside the gene matches: 4. The CDR3 sequence is 13 residues long. All of the isolated RNA was reverse transcribed, so expressed TCRB transcripts were sequenced. Measured with immunoSEQ multiplex PCR; TCRdb has only the in-frame clones, and not every one. This table has roughly 300,000 clones, about a tenth appearing once. Note on this clone: Antigen specificity is unknown.

The rearrangement uses TRBV12-5 and TRBJ1-1; TRBD1 matches at 9 bases. The source of this sequence is a man aged 25 to 45 with type 1 diabetes. The specimen sequenced was central memory CD4+ T cells from blood. CDR3 sequence (DNA): TGTGCTAGTGGTTCGGGACAGGGATTTGAAGCTTTCTTT. Its translation is CASGSGQGFEAFF. Full variable domain (rest looked up from reference TRBV12-5 and TRBJ1-1): DARVTQTPRHKVTEMGQEVTMRCQPILGHNTVFWYRQTMMQGLELLAYFRNRAPLDDSGMPKDRFSAEMPDATLATLKIQPSEPRDSAVYFCASGSGQGFEAFFGQGTRLTVV.